Sequencing of this T cell receptor (beta chain) was carried out in a study of cytomegalovirus exposure and HLA in healthy donors. Study-wide results and limits: Excluded: some indistinguishable V segments such as TRBV6-2 and TRBV6-3. In a later analysis, the majority of CMV-associated beta chains seemingly showed HLA restriction. A later analysis linked around 15,000 TCR beta sequences to HLA alleles at 0.05 false discovery rate.

CDR1 MNHEY and CDR2 SMNVEV come from the germline V gene (reference sequence). Trimming removed 0 bases at V and 6 bases at J, with 6 bases between. The CDR3 loop spans 13 amino acids. The PCR made use of 60 Vbeta and 13 Jbeta primers. Produced via immunoSEQ multiplex PCR; TCRdb's table is partial and in-frame only. The sample consists of 85,000 to 100,000 clones, roughly 75% of them appearing once. This clone was seen once. Antigen unknown. Sequenced: PBMCs. This TCR was recovered from a man aged 25-40 years in good health and CMV-seronegative. V usage is TRBV27 and J usage is TRBJ2-1; D gene unclear. The CDR3 coding sequence is TGTGCCAGCAGTTTATCGTCGGTCAATGAGCAGTTCTTC. Its protein is CASSLSSVNEQFF.